This section outlines one T cell receptor (beta chain) sequence together with its context. The sample comes from a study of OX40 agonist ivuxolimab in advanced cancers. For the study at large: The treatment was a fully human IgG2 OX40 agonist, ivuxolimab.

Losses at the gene ends were 2 bases for V and 0 bases for J; bases not matched to a gene: 13. Germline V gene data show CDR1 as GTSNPN and CDR2 as SVGIG (reference sequence). The CDR3 is made up of 18 amino acids. Assay used: immunoSEQ multiplex PCR; TCRdb lists only in-frame clones, some missing. The sample records roughly 60,000 clones, about 81% being singletons. The source of this sequence is an adult with an advanced solid tumor such as melanoma, head and neck, liver or kidney cancer. The source was CD4+ or CD8+ T cells sorted from blood, collected in a trial of the OX40 agonist ivuxolimab. The chain combines TRBV30 with TRBJ1-5; the match to TRBD1 covers 7 bases. This CDR3 is CAWSPTGTVIYSNQPQHF. Here the CDR3 DNA reads TGTGCCTGGAGTCCAACCGGGACAGTAATCTATAGCAATCAGCCCCAGCATTTT.